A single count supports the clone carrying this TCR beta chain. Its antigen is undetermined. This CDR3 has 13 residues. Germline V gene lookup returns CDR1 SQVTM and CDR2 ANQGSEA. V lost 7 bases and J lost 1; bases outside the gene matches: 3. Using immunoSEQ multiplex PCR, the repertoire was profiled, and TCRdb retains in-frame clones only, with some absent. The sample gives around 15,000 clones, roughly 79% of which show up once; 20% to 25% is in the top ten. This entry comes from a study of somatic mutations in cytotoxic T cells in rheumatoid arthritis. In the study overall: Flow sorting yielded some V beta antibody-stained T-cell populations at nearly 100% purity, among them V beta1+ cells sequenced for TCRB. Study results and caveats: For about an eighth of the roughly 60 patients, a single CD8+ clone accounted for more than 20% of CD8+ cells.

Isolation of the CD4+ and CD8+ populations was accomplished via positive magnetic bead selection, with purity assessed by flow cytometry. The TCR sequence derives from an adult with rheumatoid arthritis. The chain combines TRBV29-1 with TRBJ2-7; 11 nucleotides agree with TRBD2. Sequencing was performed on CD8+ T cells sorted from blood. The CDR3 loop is CSGRLAGSYEQYF. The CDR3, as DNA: TGCAGCGGCCGACTAGCGGGGTCCTACGAGCAGTACTTC.